Listed below are T cell receptor beta chains from one sample, sequenced in a study of T cell responses to AZD1222 COVID-19 vaccine. The data were produced by immunoSEQ multiplex PCR, yet TCRdb's version contains in-frame clones alone and is incomplete. Of tens of thousands of clones listed, about nine tenths are singletons. Sequenced here: peripheral blood, sampled on day 0 of AZD1222 vaccination. The source of these receptors is an adult in good health. Both conserved end residues are part of each CDR3. A D gene is named only where the DNA matches it firmly. Clone size is stated in some rows and not others, as once, few, many or a class when expanded.

size: .; D: .; J: TRBJ1-3; V: TRBV7-9; DNA: TGTGCCAGCAGCTTAGACGGGCGGTCCTCTGGAAACACCATATATTTT; CDR3: CASSLDGRSSGNTIYF
size: .; D: .; J: TRBJ2-7; V: TRBV5-8; DNA: TGTGCCAGCAGCAAAGGCTGGTTATACGAGCAGTACTTC; CDR3: CASSKGWLYEQYF
size: .; D: TRBD1; J: TRBJ1-1; V: TRBV2; DNA: TGTGCCAGCAGGTTCAACAGGGGTGTCGGAGCTTTCTTT; CDR3: CASRFNRGVGAFF
size: .; D: .; J: TRBJ2-2; V: TRBV29-1; DNA: TGCAGCGCCCCGGGGCCGACCGGGGAGCTGTTTTTT; CDR3: CSAPGPTGELFF
size: .; D: TRBD1; J: TRBJ1-1; V: TRBV27; DNA: TGTGCCAGCAGTCACCTGGACAGGTTGGGCACTGAAGCTTTCTTT; CDR3: CASSHLDRLGTEAFF
size: .; D: TRBD2; J: TRBJ2-7; V: TRBV29-1; DNA: TGCAGCGTTGCCCAAGGGAGGGGCAACGACGAGCAGTACTTC; CDR3: CSVAQGRGNDEQYF
size: .; D: .; J: TRBJ2-1; V: TRBV1; DNA: TGCACCAGCAGCGGGGCAGGGGAGAGGAATGAGCAGTTCTTC; CDR3: CTSSGAGERNEQFF
size: once; D: .; J: TRBJ1-1; V: TRBV3-1/TRBV3-2; DNA: TGTGCCAGCAGCCAAGGAGGGAGGGGTACTGAAGCTTTCTTT; CDR3: CASSQGGRGTEAFF
size: .; D: TRBD1; J: TRBJ2-5; V: TRBV9; DNA: TGTGCCAGCAGCGTCACAGGGGGATCCCAGTACTTC; CDR3: CASSVTGGSQYF
size: few; D: TRBD2; J: TRBJ2-1; V: TRBV7-3; DNA: TGTGCCAGCAGCACTGGACTAGCGGGAGTTAATGAGCAGTTCTTC; CDR3: CASSTGLAGVNEQFF
size: .; D: .; J: TRBJ1-2; V: TRBV6-6; DNA: TGTGCCAGCAGGCCCCTGGGACAAGGAGGGCGATGGGGCTACACCTTC; CDR3: CASRPLGQGGRWGYTF
size: .; D: .; J: TRBJ1-5; V: TRBV28; DNA: TGTGCCAGCAGTTTAGACGTCAATCAGCCCCAGCATTTT; CDR3: CASSLDVNQPQHF
size: .; D: .; J: TRBJ2-7; V: TRBV15; DNA: TGTGCCACCAGCAGAGATCCCAGCTACGAGCAGTACTTC; CDR3: CATSRDPSYEQYF
size: once; D: .; J: TRBJ1-2; V: TRBV3-1/TRBV3-2; DNA: TGTGCCAGCAGCCAAGAGAGGAGGGGGAACTATGGCTACACCTTC; CDR3: CASSQERRGNYGYTF
size: .; D: .; J: TRBJ2-7; V: TRBV28; DNA: TGTGCCAGCAGTCGCTCCGGGACTCGCCCTACGCAGTACTTC; CDR3: CASSRSGTRPTQYF
size: .; D: TRBD2; J: TRBJ2-7; V: TRBV15; DNA: TGTGCCACCAGCCACCTACCCCGGACTAGCGGTATTTACGAGCAGTACTTC; CDR3: CATSHLPRTSGIYEQYF
size: .; D: .; J: TRBJ2-2; V: TRBV12-3/TRBV12-4; DNA: TGTGCCAGCAGTTTTGCGGCTGCCGGGGAGCTGTTTTTT; CDR3: CASSFAAAGELFF
size: .; D: .; J: TRBJ1-6; V: TRBV30; DNA: TGTGCCTGGAACCCTAGGATGAGCTCCTATAATTCACCCCTCCACTTT; CDR3: CAWNPRMSSYNSPLHF
size: .; D: TRBD1; J: TRBJ1-2; V: TRBV28; DNA: TGTGCCAGCAGTTTTCTGGGACAGGCATCACGTTCGTCAGGCTACACCTTC; CDR3: CASSFLGQASRSSGYTF
size: few; D: TRBD1; J: TRBJ1-2; V: TRBV12-3/TRBV12-4; DNA: TGTGCCAGCAGTGCCGACAGGGTATCCTACACCTTC; CDR3: CASSADRVSYTF
size: .; D: .; J: TRBJ2-2; V: TRBV7-2; DNA: TGTGCCAGCAGCTTAGCGGGGGGTGCGAACACCGGGGAGCTGTTTTTT; CDR3: CASSLAGGANTGELFF
size: .; D: .; J: TRBJ2-7; V: TRBV7-7; DNA: TGTGCTAGCAGTATCGGCAGTTCCTACGAGCAGTACTTC; CDR3: CASSIGSSYEQYF
size: .; D: .; J: TRBJ1-3; V: TRBV27; DNA: TGTGCCAGCAGTTTGAACAGGGTTGGAAACACCATATATTTT; CDR3: CASSLNRVGNTIYF
size: .; D: .; J: TRBJ2-5; V: TRBV19; DNA: TGTGCCAGTAGTATGAGTGTCGGGAGAGAGACCCAGTACTTC; CDR3: CASSMSVGRETQYF
size: .; D: .; J: TRBJ1-2; V: TRBV3-1/TRBV3-2; DNA: TGTGCCAGCAGCCAAGAAGGCAGTCCCAAGGATGGCTACACCTTC; CDR3: CASSQEGSPKDGYTF
size: few; D: .; J: TRBJ2-3; V: TRBV7-2; DNA: TGTGCCAGCAGCTTACCTAGCGGCACAGATACGCAGTATTTT; CDR3: CASSLPSGTDTQYF
size: .; D: .; J: TRBJ1-2; V: TRBV5-1; DNA: TGCGCCAGCAGCGGCAGTGGGCAGCCTATCAACTATGGCTACACCTTC; CDR3: CASSGSGQPINYGYTF
size: .; D: TRBD2; J: TRBJ2-7; V: TRBV6-4; DNA: TGTGCCAGCAGTGATCAGGGACTAGCGGGAGATGAGCAGTACTTC; CDR3: CASSDQGLAGDEQYF
size: .; D: .; J: TRBJ2-7; V: TRBV3-1/TRBV3-2; DNA: TGTGCCAGCAGCCAACACACACCCTACGAGCAGTACTTC; CDR3: CASSQHTPYEQYF
size: .; D: .; J: TRBJ2-3; V: TRBV18; DNA: TGTGCCAGCTCAGGTTCTCACCGCACAGATACGCAGTATTTT; CDR3: CASSGSHRTDTQYF
size: .; D: .; J: TRBJ1-2; V: TRBV5-1; DNA: TGCGCCAGCACCCCGGACGGGAGTATGGGCTACACCTTC; CDR3: CASTPDGSMGYTF
size: .; D: .; J: TRBJ1-4; V: TRBV7-9; DNA: TGTGCCAGCAGCTCCGGGACGGAGAATGAAAAACTGTTTTTT; CDR3: CASSSGTENEKLFF
size: .; D: TRBD2; J: TRBJ2-1; V: TRBV7-2; DNA: TGTGCCAGCAGCGTCGTGACTAGCGGGAGCAATGAGCAGTTCTTC; CDR3: CASSVVTSGSNEQFF
size: .; D: TRBD2; J: TRBJ2-7; V: TRBV3-1/TRBV3-2; DNA: TGTGCCAGCAGCTTCCTTGCGGGAGGTCCCAACGAGCAGTACTTC; CDR3: CASSFLAGGPNEQYF
size: .; D: TRBD1; J: TRBJ1-4; V: TRBV6-6; DNA: TGTGCCAGCAGCAGGGGGGAGCATGCAACTAATGAAAAACTGTTTTTT; CDR3: CASSRGEHATNEKLFF
size: few; D: .; J: TRBJ1-1; V: TRBV7-9; DNA: TGTGCCAGCAGCTTAGAGTTACTCGACACTGAAGCTTTCTTT; CDR3: CASSLELLDTEAFF